The 18 T cell receptor beta chains presented below share a single source sample, sequenced in a study of OX40 agonist ivuxolimab in advanced cancers. The assay was immunoSEQ multiplex PCR, and TCRdb's table has in-frame clones only and misses some. There are approximately 40,000 clones in the sample; around 92% occur only once, and 8% to 10% lies in the top ten. This material consisted of CD4+ or CD8+ T cells sorted from blood, taken in a trial of the OX40 agonist ivuxolimab. The receptors come from an adult with an advanced solid tumor such as melanoma, head and neck, liver or kidney cancer.

The chain joins TRBV7-2 to TRBJ2-1, with D perhaps TRBD2 (5 bases). The V end was cut by 5 bases, the J end by 12 bases, with 14 bases between. CDR3 length: 12 amino acids. CDR1 SGHTA and CDR2 FQGNSA come from the germline V gene. This CDR3 is CASSPEGVVQFF. The CDR3 nucleotides read TGTGCCAGCAGCCCCGAGGGTGTGGTGCAGTTCTTC.

The rearrangement uses TRBV9 and TRBJ1-3; D call uncertain. This CDR3 comprises 14 residues. In germline, CDR1 is SGDLS, CDR2 YYNGEE. Trimming stripped 7 bases from V and 5 bases from J, with 16 bases between. DNA for the CDR3: TGTGCCAGCTCTCCGACCGGGAGCCGAAACACCATATATTTT. It translates to CASSPTGSRNTIYF.

The chain couples TRBV4-1 to TRBJ1-1; D uncertain. There are 14 residues in the CDR3. V lost 1 base and J lost 1, with 7 bases in between. CDR1 and CDR2 (germline): MGHRA, YSYEKL. CDR3 loop: CASSQVLANTEAFF. The CDR3 DNA is TGCGCCAGCAGCCAAGTTCTGGCGAACACTGAAGCTTTCTTT.

The rearrangement links TRBV7-6 to TRBJ1-1; D is ambiguous. Trimming stripped 1 base from V and 8 bases from J, with 14 bases between. The CDR3 is 14 amino acids. CDR1 and CDR2 from the germline V gene are SGHVS and FNYEAQ. The CDR3 DNA reads as TGTGCCAGCAGCTTAGGCCTGGGAACCGACGAAGCTTTCTTT. Encoded protein: CASSLGLGTDEAFF.

The count of this clone is one. The chain is built from TRBV28 and TRBJ1-1; D not certain. The CDR3 runs to 14 residues. Between the trimmed V and J ends, which lost 3 bases and 1 base, there was a span of 9 bases. Germline V CDR1 and CDR2: MDHEN, SYDVKM. CDR3 nucleotide sequence: TGTGCCAGCAGTTTTGAAAGGCGGAACACTGAAGCTTTCTTT. Its protein is CASSFERRNTEAFF.

The gene calls are TRBV5-1 and TRBJ2-1; TRBD2 matches 9 bases. The trim removed 3 bases at V and 0 bases at J, leaving 7 bases unmatched. Germline V lookup: CDR1 SGHRS, CDR2 YFSETQ. This CDR3 region has 17 residues. In DNA form, the CDR3 reads TGCGCCAGCAGCTCGGAGGCTAGCGGGAACTCCTACAATGAGCAGTTCTTC. Translated: CASSSEASGNSYNEQFF. Full variable domain (outside the CDR3, taken from reference TRBV5-1 and TRBJ2-1): KAGVTQTPRYLIKTRGQQVTLSCSPISGHRSVSWYQQTPGQGLQFLFEYFSETQRNKGNFPGRFSGRQFSNSRSEMNVSTLELGDSALYLCASSSEASGNSYNEQFFGPGTRLTVL.

The V gene is TRBV7-8, the J gene TRBJ2-3; tentatively, D is TRBD2 (6 bases). Trimming cost V 4 bases and J 5 bases, with 13 bases left between them. CDR1 is SGHVS and CDR2 is FQNEAQ in the germline V gene. This CDR3 has 14 residues. CDR3 nucleotides: TGTGCCAGCAGCTCGAAGCGGGCTAGAGATACGCAGTATTTT. Protein product: CASSSKRARDTQYF.

The rearrangement uses TRBV6-5 and TRBJ2-3; TRBD2 aligns across 11 bases. Germline V gene sequence: CDR1 MNHEY, CDR2 SVGAGI. The CDR3 sequence is 15 residues long. V trimming: 7 bases; J trimming: 4 bases; junction bases outside the gene matches: 7. The DNA for the CDR3 is TGTGCCAGCACAAATAGCGGGAGGGACTCAGATACGCAGTATTTT. Its protein is CASTNSGRDSDTQYF.

The chain links TRBV11-3 to TRBJ2-1, with 7 nucleotides matching TRBD2. The germline V gene encodes CDR1 SGHNT and CDR2 YENEEA. The J segment lost 10 bases and the V segment lost 1 base, leaving 10 bases of the junction unmatched. This CDR3 has 15 amino acids. Here the CDR3 reads CASSLGSSGDTEQFF. CDR3 sequence (DNA): TGTGCCAGCAGCTTAGGGTCTAGCGGAGACACCGAGCAGTTCTTC.

V and J are TRBV5-5 and TRBJ2-5; TRBD2 aligns across 7 bases. The J call may be in error: the DNA end matches TRBJ2-7 better. Germline V gene lookup returns CDR1 SGHKS and CDR2 YYEKEE (reference sequence). The CDR3 covers 15 residues. CDR3 protein: CASSLAWGGSYEQYF. The CDR3 DNA sequence: TGTGCCAGCAGCTTGGCCTGGGGGGGATCCTACGAGCAGTACTTC.

The rearrangement links TRBV13 to TRBJ2-1; 7 bases are shared with TRBD2. The CDR3 loop spans 15 amino acids. In germline, CDR1 is PRHDT, CDR2 FYEKMQ (reference sequence). V was pared by 1 base and J by 3 bases, with 3 bases of the junction left unmatched. CDR3: CASSLVASGYNEQFF. CDR3 sequence (DNA): TGTGCCAGCAGCTTAGTAGCTAGCGGCTACAATGAGCAGTTCTTC.

V is TRBV4-3 and J is TRBJ2-5, with a weak D call TRBD1 (5 bases). With 0 bases removed from V and 1 base from J, the gap between germline ends came to 9 bases. CDR1 is LGHNA and CDR2 is YSLEER in the germline V gene. This CDR3 is 15 amino acids long. CDR3 protein: CASSQDQDSQETQYF. In nucleotides, the CDR3 is TGCGCCAGCAGCCAAGATCAAGACAGCCAAGAGACCCAGTACTTC.

The J gene is TRBJ1-2, the V gene TRBV4-1; TRBD1 is a possible D gene (5 bases). Trimming shortened V by 5 bases and J by 5 bases, and 21 bases separated the two germline ends. The CDR3 consists of 16 residues. Germline V gives CDR1 MGHRA, CDR2 YSYEKL. The CDR3 protein is CASSAGTFGGAYGYTF. The CDR3 DNA sequence: TGCGCCAGCAGCGCCGGAACCTTTGGAGGGGCTTATGGCTACACCTTC.

This sequence joins TRBV27 and TRBJ2-1; 11 bases are shared with TRBD2. Unmatched junction bases numbered 9, after V lost 5 bases and J lost 3 bases. There are 17 residues in the CDR3. Germline V CDR1 and CDR2: MNHEY, SMNVEV (reference sequence). The chain's CDR3 is CASSLIPGLAVYNEQFF. The CDR3 DNA reads as TGTGCCAGCAGTCTCATCCCGGGACTAGCGGTCTACAATGAGCAGTTCTTC.

This chain connects TRBV7-9 to TRBJ1-1, with D perhaps TRBD1 (6 bases). In germline, CDR1 is SEHNR, CDR2 FQNEAQ (reference sequence). Trimming took off 5 bases at V and 1 base at J, with 14 bases between the two ends. The CDR3 covers 15 residues. The CDR3, as DNA: TGTGCCAGCAGCATCCAGACGACAGGGAACACTGAAGCTTTCTTT. Amino acid sequence: CASSIQTTGNTEAFF.

The J gene is TRBJ2-1, the V gene TRBV19; D is unresolved. CDR1 is LNHDA, CDR2 SQIVND, per germline (reference sequence). Trimming stripped 3 bases from V and 0 bases from J, with 6 bases between. The CDR3 length is 14 residues. CDR3 amino acids: CASSIGASYNEQFF. In DNA, the CDR3 is TGTGCCAGTAGTATCGGTGCCTCCTACAATGAGCAGTTCTTC.

The genes are TRBV9 and TRBJ1-2; the D gene is possibly TRBD1 (5 bases). Between the trimmed V and J ends, which lost 2 bases and 5 bases, there was a span of 10 bases. The CDR3 sequence is 13 residues long. CDR1 is SGDLS, CDR2 YYNGEE, per germline. This CDR3 reads CASSVRQGYGYTF. The CDR3, as DNA: TGTGCCAGCAGCGTTCGGCAGGGATATGGCTACACCTTC.

The V call is TRBV7-8, the J call TRBJ1-5; D unresolved. The CDR3 totals 14 residues. CDR1 is SGHVS and CDR2 is FQNEAQ in the germline V gene. V was shortened by 5 bases and J by 6 bases, with 14 bases between the two germline ends. The CDR3 region is CASSEDPSGQPQHF. The CDR3 DNA is TGTGCCAGCAGCGAAGATCCCAGCGGTCAGCCCCAGCATTTT.